This TCR beta chain was found in a study of T cell responses to AZD1222 COVID-19 vaccine. TCRdb keeps only in-frame clones here, not all; method: immunoSEQ multiplex PCR. The table lists about 82,000 clones, roughly 88% of them singletons. This clone was seen more than once but under ten times. This CDR3 has 13 amino acids. Per germline, CDR1 LGHNT and CDR2 FRNRAP. Deletions cut 7 bases from V and 4 bases from J, with 12 bases between. This sequence originates from an adult who received the AZD1222 COVID-19 vaccine. This material consisted of peripheral blood, taken 28 days after the second AZD1222 dose. The V gene is TRBV12-5, the J gene TRBJ2-3, with D tentatively TRBD2 (7 bases). The chain's CDR3 is CASAWGGPDTQYF. CDR3 nucleotides: TGTGCTAGTGCGTGGGGGGGCCCAGATACGCAGTATTTT. Combining the CDR3 with reference TRBV12-5 and TRBJ2-3 gives the whole variable domain DARVTQTPRHKVTEMGQEVTMRCQPILGHNTVFWYRQTMMQGLELLAYFRNRAPLDDSGMPKDRFSAEMPDATLATLKIQPSEPRDSAVYFCASAWGGPDTQYFGPGTRLTVL.